This T cell receptor (beta chain) originates from a study of T cells in Graves' hyperthyroidism and ophthalmopathy. On this clonotype itself: Antigen unknown.

Researchers took RNA transcripts and amplified the TCR beta CDR3 regions from them. The HTBI set primed first-round TCR CDR3 RT-PCR. Each CDR3 protein gets one entry after TCRdb re-called the multiplex PCR reads with MiXCR. The sample contains 700,000 to 850,000 distinct CDR3 sequences, just over 35% of which appear only once. Those patients with uncontrolled infection, other autoimmune disease, pregnancy or lactation were excluded. The diagnostic basis comprised clinical symptoms, serum thyroxine and TRAb, thyroid ultrasound and orbital computed tomography. This CDR3 spans 14 amino acids. Trimming took 6 bases from V and 8 from J, leaving 19 bases between them. The germline V gene has CDR1 SGHTA and CDR2 FQGNSA. Study-wide findings and caveats: A model built on 13 V-J features separated ophthalmopathy from stable hyperthyroidism. Model output signaled ophthalmopathy a median 6.5 months ahead of onset.

The chain has TRBV7-2 and TRBJ1-2; a possible D gene is TRBD1 (5 bases). This receptor was obtained from a woman aged 35 to 49 with Graves' hyperthyroidism. The material sequenced was blood. The CDR3 coding sequence is TGTGCCAGCAGTTTATCTGGGGGAGGCAGAGGCTACACCTTC. Translating gives CASSLSGGGRGYTF.